Listed below are T cell receptor beta chains from one sample, sequenced in a study of beta chain features in type 1 diabetes. The repertoire was sequenced with immunoSEQ multiplex PCR; TCRdb's copy has only in-frame clones and lacks some. The repertoire holds roughly 400,000 clones, with over 9% as singletons. Sequencing was performed on central memory CD4+ T cells from blood. The receptors stem from a man aged 25-45 years with type 1 diabetes. Both conserved end residues are trimmed from each CDR3.

TRBV5-1,ASSLTGGNQPQH
TRBV4-1,ASSQDSGPYAYEQY
TRBV2,ASIRDSPNTGELF
TRBV6-5,ASSLLVRNTEAF
TRBV7-2,ASSIGTGNEKLF
TRBV6-1,ASSDRAGGETQY
TRBV6-6,ASRRGSGDQPQH
TRBV5-1,ASSWDRSTDTQY
TRBV7-9,ASSLMTTGRTEPQH
TRBV6-6,ASSYAGGDGTEAF
TRBV7-9,ASSFTSDHSYEQY
TRBV13,ASSPPGGQKQF
TRBV7-8,ASSFSGGTGVREQY
TRBV28,ASSRSDAARQF
TRBV7-2,ASSREVGSYNEQF
TRBV4-1,ASSQDGIGNQPQH
TRBV28,LTKRNTEAF
TRBV5-6,ASSLVQGGKQETQY
TRBV19,ASNGQRGKDTEAF
TRBV7-9,ASSRTGPGEQY
TRBV7-2,ASRFKGGGTEAF
TRBV9,ASSTSGRAEQF
TRBV28,ASRPSGVYEQY
TRBV10-3,ATRRGDYNEQF
TRBV7-8,ASMRGVGGNTIY
TRBV5-4,ASSFGQDQPQH
TRBV2,ASSTYYLAGSTDTQY
TRBV7-3,ASREGQLGYT
TRBV13,ASSPTHSHEQF
TRBV5-1,ASSFGTQNTEAF
TRBV5-4,ASSPLGGLAGQETQY
TRBV7-3,ASSFNRDSYPGELF
TRBV2,ASRINTYEQY
TRBV7-2,ASSLVGGDEQF
TRBV4-2,ASSLGTGGDEQF
TRBV25-1,ASSVGQGGEKLF
TRBV4-3,ASSQDITTPVGYT
TRBV6-5,ASSYTGGGGYT
TRBV5-4,ASSSQDRYELSEF
TRBV7-2,ASSLDVSEQY
TRBV11-2,ASSFAAVSNEQF
TRBV29-1,SAQGGGEQF
TRBV9,ASSYGLAGEETQY